The rows below give T cell receptor beta chains drawn from one sample of a study of low-dose radiotherapy and immunotherapy resistance in tumors. TCRdb redid the calling of the reads with MiXCR, one entry per CDR3 protein. The sample consists of around 80,000 distinct CDR3 sequences, approximately 17% of them appearing once. The sequences come from PBMCs, collected before treatment. The receptors were sampled from a male donor with prostate cancer. Both conserved end residues are part of each CDR3. Each record gives: V gene, J gene, CDR3 protein.

TRBV30	TRBJ1-6	CAEAEAYNSPLHF
TRBV6-5	TRBJ1-5	CASSFTGGAGQPQHF
TRBV10-3	TRBJ2-5	CAISEASGRETQYF
TRBV29-1	TRBJ2-1	CSALAGGWDEQFF
TRBV4-3	TRBJ2-7	CASSQDRGQVYEQYF
TRBV6-2/TRBV6-3	TRBJ1-1	CASSYGTSEAFF
TRBV6-1	TRBJ2-5	CASRQGQGIETQYF
TRBV28	TRBJ2-7	CASNRGTEGEQYF
TRBV29-1	TRBJ2-1	CSVGRTSGVQGEQFF
TRBV7-9	TRBJ1-5	CASSLISNQPQHF
TRBV5-1	TRBJ2-1	CASSPRTSGRLSYNEQFF
TRBV29-1	TRBJ2-5	CSVDLSGEETQYF
TRBV12-3/TRBV12-4	TRBJ2-7	CASRGPEDEQYF
TRBV5-1	TRBJ2-3	CASSLITRSDTQYF
TRBV4-3	TRBJ1-3	CASSPSLPGQTGNTIYF
TRBV4-1	TRBJ2-7	CASSQTGTPVREQYF
TRBV5-1	TRBJ2-7	CASSPEGAYEQYF
TRBV20-1	TRBJ2-5	CSARAPLGGGKETQYF
TRBV18	TRBJ1-5	CASSSSGGQPQHF
TRBV4-1	TRBJ2-7	CASSQGGQGIYEQYF
TRBV28	TRBJ2-4	CASSQGQGNIQYF
TRBV4-3	TRBJ2-5	CASSQSDGQETQYF
TRBV7-2	TRBJ2-3	CASSPGLAGGPLDTQYF
TRBV12-3/TRBV12-4	TRBJ1-1	CASTRLGINTEAFF
TRBV14	TRBJ2-7	CASSQGWTGNYEQYF
TRBV20-1	TRBJ2-7	CSAVGDRGYEQYF
TRBV6-2/TRBV6-3	TRBJ2-1	CAACDGRFSYNEQFF
TRBV20-1	TRBJ1-1	CSAKGEGTEAFF
TRBV7-8	TRBJ2-1	CASSPRDLNNEQFF
TRBV7-2	TRBJ2-2	CASSLGWGAGELFF
TRBV5-1	TRBJ2-3	CASSTSGSLDTQYF
TRBV7-3	TRBJ2-1	CASSLGLAVDNEQFF
TRBV30	TRBJ1-4	CACTGLTNEKLFF
TRBV4-2	TRBJ2-1	CASSRTGSYYEQFF
TRBV4-1	TRBJ1-1	CASSRRGYTEAFF
TRBV6-2/TRBV6-3	TRBJ1-4	CASSLAGAYVSNEKLFF
TRBV19	TRBJ2-2	CASSMDRGSIANTGELFF
TRBV5-1	TRBJ2-2	CASSSGTVNTGELFF
TRBV12-3/TRBV12-4	TRBJ1-5	CASSLITGGLNQPQHF
TRBV20-1	TRBJ1-4	CSARDRRVSEKLFF
TRBV20-1	TRBJ1-2	CSAGTGKVTGGYTF
TRBV4-2	TRBJ2-2	CASSQDGAGRGTGELFF
TRBV6-2/TRBV6-3	TRBJ2-5	CASSYGGLPQETQYF
TRBV18	TRBJ2-1	CASSPGGRVTGEQFF
TRBV5-6	TRBJ2-5	CASSPRKGLAGGQTQYF